This T cell receptor (beta chain) came from a study of siplizumab effects on memory and regulatory T cells. Notes on the study in general: No naive or memory phenotype could be assigned to roughly 75-95% of proliferating clones.

Germline V gene sequence: CDR1 MNHNS, CDR2 SASEGT. V was pared by 5 bases and J by 4 bases, with 15 bases between. This CDR3 has 15 amino acids. TCRdb's copy holds only in-frame clones and misses some; the assay was immunoSEQ multiplex PCR. Of some 80,000 clones in the sample, around 95% were seen once. To note about this clone: Antigen unknown.

V usage is TRBV6-1 and J usage is TRBJ2-1, with no clear D. Sequencing was performed on CD8+ T cells sorted from blood. The origin of this receptor is a human donor in good health. The CDR3 loop is CASSRRIDEYNEQFF. In nucleotides, the CDR3 is TGTGCCAGCAGTCGCCGGATAGATGAATACAATGAGCAGTTCTTC.